These 27 T cell receptor beta chains share one sample of origin, sequenced in a study of OX40 agonist ivuxolimab in advanced cancers. Clones were sequenced by immunoSEQ multiplex PCR, and TCRdb holds only the in-frame ones, with some missing. Of some 63,000 clones listed, roughly 84% are singletons. Sequenced material: CD4+ or CD8+ T cells sorted from blood, taken in a trial of the OX40 agonist ivuxolimab. The source is an adult with an advanced solid tumor such as melanoma, head and neck, liver or kidney cancer.

This chain connects TRBV27 to TRBJ2-5, with TRBD1 as a possible D gene (5 bases). The CDR3 covers 15 residues. Germline V gene data show CDR1 as MNHEY and CDR2 as SMNVEV (reference sequence). V was trimmed by 5 bases and J by 4 bases, leaving 17 bases between them. CDR3 DNA: TGTGCCAGCAGTACGAGACAGAAGGTTCGAGAGACCCAGTACTTC. It yields the protein CASSTRQKVRETQYF.

V gene TRBV5-1 combines with J gene TRBJ2-5, with a tentative D call TRBD1 (5 bases). The CDR3 runs 15 residues. Germline CDR1 and CDR2: SGHRS and YFSETQ. V was clipped by 0 bases and J by 5 bases, with 14 bases between them. This CDR3 is CASSLEGRIMETQYF. CDR3 bases: TGCGCCAGCAGCTTGGAGGGGCGGATTATGGAGACCCAGTACTTC.

This rearrangement joins TRBV5-4 to TRBJ2-7; 7 nucleotides agree with TRBD1. Germline V gene sequence: CDR1 SGHNT, CDR2 YYREEE (reference sequence). This CDR3 contains 13 residues. Unmatched junction bases numbered 9, after V lost 4 bases and J lost 8 bases. CDR3 nucleotide sequence: TGTGCCAGCAGCGTCGGACAGGAGCCGAAGCAGTACTTC. It translates to CASSVGQEPKQYF. The full variable domain, its missing parts supplied by reference TRBV5-4 and TRBJ2-7, is ETGVTQSPTHLIKTRGQQVTLRCSSQSGHNTVSWYQQALGQGPQFIFQYYREEENGRGNFPPRFSGLQFPNYSSELNVNALELDDSALYLCASSVGQEPKQYFGPGTRLTVT.

The chain links TRBV7-6 to TRBJ1-3; D not resolved. The CDR3 spans 15 residues. Per the germline V gene, CDR1 is SGHVS and CDR2 is FNYEAQ. The V and J ends lost 2 bases and 4 bases respectively, with 12 bases between them. The CDR3, as DNA: TGTGCCAGCAGCTTAACGACCGTTTTGGGAAACACCATATATTTT. Amino acid sequence: CASSLTTVLGNTIYF.

CDR3 bases: TGTGCCTGGAGTGAGGGCGGCGGCTATGGCTACACCTTC. Its translation is CAWSEGGGYGYTF. This chain joins TRBV30 and TRBJ1-2; D unresolved. Germline CDR1 GTSNPN, CDR2 SVGIG (reference sequence). This CDR3 contains 13 residues. Trimming stripped 1 base from V and 4 bases from J, with 10 bases between. Full variable domain (outside the CDR3, taken from reference TRBV30 and TRBJ1-2): SQTIHQWPATLVQPVGSPLSLECTVEGTSNPNLYWYRQAAGRGLQLLFYSVGIGQISSEVPQNLSASRPQDRQFILSSKKLLLSDSGFYLCAWSEGGGYGYTFGSGTRLTVV.

This chain connects TRBV7-2 to TRBJ2-7; tentative D call: TRBD1 (5 bases). The germline V gene has CDR1 SGHTA and CDR2 FQGNSA. The CDR3 has 12 amino acids. Between the trimmed V and J ends, which lost 4 bases and 6 bases, there was a span of 10 bases. CDR3 amino acids: CASSSDRSEQYF. The CDR3 nucleotides are TGTGCCAGCAGCTCAGACAGATCCGAGCAGTACTTC.

This clone was detected once. This chain uses TRBV19 with TRBJ1-1, with D uncertain. This CDR3 is 16 amino acids long. Trimming stripped 3 bases from V and 3 bases from J, with 17 bases between. Looked up from germline, CDR1 is LNHDA and CDR2 is SQIVND (reference sequence). The CDR3, as DNA: TGTGCCAGTAGTATGGGCCCCGGAGTCGCGGACACTGAAGCTTTCTTT. It translates to CASSMGPGVADTEAFF.

This clone is labeled as medium-sized. V gene TRBV11-2 combines with J gene TRBJ1-1; D not resolved. The V and J ends lost 5 bases and 11 bases respectively, with 15 bases between them. Germline lookup yields CDR1 SGHAT and CDR2 FQNNGV. The CDR3 is made up of 12 amino acids. CDR3 residues: CASSLRLGSAFF. CDR3 coding DNA: TGTGCCAGCAGCCTTCGTCTGGGTTCGGCTTTCTTT.

The chain uses TRBV19 and TRBJ2-6; D is undetermined. The V and J ends lost 5 bases and 1 base respectively, with 12 bases between them. The germline V gene has CDR1 LNHDA and CDR2 SQIVND (reference sequence). The CDR3 runs 16 residues. CDR3 region: CASSFPDGSGANVLTF. As DNA, the CDR3 is TGTGCCAGTAGTTTCCCGGACGGTTCTGGGGCCAACGTCCTGACTTTC.

This clone was seen only once. This chain links TRBV2 with TRBJ2-1; 11 bases align to TRBD1. V lost 9 bases and J lost 7; bases outside the gene matches: 14. Germline CDR1 and CDR2: SNHLY and FYNNEI. The CDR3 spans 16 residues. CDR3 in amino acids: CARQKRDRGVWNEQFF. The CDR3 coding sequence is TGTGCCAGACAAAAAAGGGACAGGGGGGTTTGGAATGAGCAGTTCTTC.

Written as DNA, the CDR3 is TGTGCCATCAGTGAGACCCTCAAGACTGAAGCTTTCTTT. It codes for CAISETLKTEAFF. V is TRBV10-3 and J is TRBJ1-1; D remains unclear. The V gene lost 2 bases and the J gene lost 5 bases, with 9 bases spanning the gap. The CDR3 sequence is 13 residues long. Germline lookup yields CDR1 ENHRY and CDR2 SYGVKD.

V is TRBV4-1 and J is TRBJ2-3; no reliable D call. V was pared by 0 bases and J by 0 bases, with 10 bases between. The CDR3 sequence is 16 residues long. Per germline, CDR1 MGHRA and CDR2 YSYEKL. CDR3 loop: CASSQDSSKSTDTQYF. The CDR3, as DNA: TGCGCCAGCAGCCAAGATTCTAGTAAGAGCACAGATACGCAGTATTTT.

This clone is labeled as medium-sized. This chain connects TRBV2 to TRBJ1-1; D gene uncertain. Germline CDR1 and CDR2: SNHLY and FYNNEI. The CDR3 extends over 11 amino acids. V lost 6 bases, J lost 4 bases, and 6 bases lay in between. The chain's CDR3 is CASSYATEAFF. CDR3 in DNA: TGTGCCAGCAGCTATGCCACTGAAGCTTTCTTT.

The chain carries TRBV7-6 and TRBJ2-2; the D gene is possibly TRBD2 (6 bases). Germline V gene sequence: CDR1 SGHVS, CDR2 FNYEAQ. V gave up 5 bases and J gave up 5 bases, with 15 bases separating them. The CDR3 consists of 15 residues. The CDR3 nucleotides read TGTGCCAGCAGCCCCGGAGGGGTGAGGACCGGGGAGCTGTTTTTT. Translation gives CASSPGGVRTGELFF.

The CDR3 DNA reads as TGTGCCGGAGGGGGGCAGCGGAACACTGAAGCTTTCTTT. Translation gives CAGGGQRNTEAFF. The chain is built from TRBV2 and TRBJ1-1, with D possibly TRBD1 on 6 matching bases. This CDR3 spans 13 amino acids. Germline-derived CDR1 and CDR2 are SNHLY and FYNNEI. The V end lost 11 bases, the J end lost 1 base, and 14 bases lay between the germline ends.

V is TRBV7-7 and J is TRBJ2-7; D unresolved. This CDR3 is 14 amino acids long. Germline V gives CDR1 SSHAT, CDR2 FNYEAQ (reference sequence). With 2 bases removed from V and 7 bases from J, the gap between germline ends came to 15 bases. The CDR3 loop is CASSLTEFAGEQYF. CDR3 nucleotide sequence: TGTGCCAGCAGCTTAACAGAGTTTGCCGGGGAGCAGTACTTC. Variable domain in full (rest from reference TRBV7-7 and TRBJ2-7): GAGVSQSPRYKVTKRGQDVTLRCDPISSHATLYWYQQALGQGPEFLTYFNYEAQPDKSGLPSDRFSAERPEGSISTLTIQRTEQRDSAMYRCASSLTEFAGEQYFGPGTRLTVT.

This clone was observed a single time. This chain uses TRBV7-9 with TRBJ2-3; possibly TRBD2 for D (5 bases). V lost 8 bases to trimming and J lost 1 base, with 10 bases between them. CDR1 and CDR2 from the germline V gene are SEHNR and FQNEAQ (reference sequence). The CDR3 runs to 13 residues. Here the CDR3 reads CASGGMGTDTQYF. Here the CDR3 DNA reads TGTGCCAGCGGAGGAATGGGCACAGATACGCAGTATTTT. Looking up the rest from reference TRBV7-9 and TRBJ2-3 gives the full variable domain: DTGVSQNPRHKITKRGQNVTFRCDPISEHNRLYWYRQTLGQGPEFLTYFQNEAQLEKSRLLSDRFSAERPKGSFSTLEIQRTEQGDSAMYLCASGGMGTDTQYFGPGTRLTVL.

This clone was observed a single time. This chain uses TRBV11-2 with TRBJ1-1; 9 nucleotides match TRBD1. The V gene's germline CDR1 is SGHAT and CDR2 FQNNGV. CDR3 length: 16 residues. The V and J ends lost 4 bases and 0 bases, in that order; junction bases with no gene match: 6. The CDR3 region is CASSSGQGRVNTEAFF. The CDR3 DNA follows: TGTGCCAGCAGCTCTGGACAGGGGAGGGTGAACACTGAAGCTTTCTTT.

The rearrangement joins TRBV19 to TRBJ2-3; D is perhaps TRBD2 (5 bases). Trimming pared 3 bases from V and 1 base from J, leaving 8 bases between. Germline V gene sequence: CDR1 LNHDA, CDR2 SQIVND (reference sequence). The CDR3 consists of 14 residues. DNA of the CDR3: TGTGCCAGTAGTATCCTGAGGGGCACAGATACGCAGTATTTT. Its translation is CASSILRGTDTQYF.

This sequence joins TRBV10-1 and TRBJ2-2; no reliable D call. CDR1 WNHNN and CDR2 SYGVQD come from the germline V gene (reference sequence). The length of the CDR3 is 12 residues. V gave up 0 bases and J gave up 8 bases, with 4 bases separating them. This CDR3 is CASSESPGELFF. Written as DNA, the CDR3 is TGCGCCAGCAGTGAGTCTCCGGGGGAGCTGTTTTTT.

The rearrangement links TRBV5-1 to TRBJ2-1; TRBD1 matches 8 bases. The CDR3 is 14 residues long. CDR1 is SGHRS and CDR2 is YFSETQ in the germline V gene. V lost 4 bases, J lost 8 bases, and 8 bases stayed unmatched. The CDR3 spells CASSAGQGGDEQFF. The CDR3 DNA reads TGCGCCAGCAGCGCCGGACAGGGTGGGGATGAGCAGTTCTTC.

V gene TRBV9 combines with J gene TRBJ2-1; D is unclear. CDR3 size: 13 residues. The germline V gene has CDR1 SGDLS and CDR2 YYNGEE. Trimming removed 0 bases at V and 9 bases at J, with 10 bases between. CDR3 nucleotides: TGTGCCAGCAGCGTAGTTGGGTTAGGTGAGCAGTTCTTC. As protein: CASSVVGLGEQFF.

The rearrangement joins TRBV19 to TRBJ1-4, with 9 bases lining up with TRBD1. Germline V gene sequence: CDR1 LNHDA, CDR2 SQIVND (reference sequence). The V and J ends lost 3 bases and 8 bases, in that order; junction bases with no gene match: 4. CDR3 size: 14 residues. CDR3 region: CASSMRTGAEKLFF. The CDR3 coding sequence is TGTGCCAGTAGTATGAGGACAGGGGCGGAAAAACTGTTTTTT.

This clone appeared once. This sequence joins TRBV6-1 and TRBJ1-2; D uncertain. The germline CDR1 and CDR2 sequences are MNHNS and SASEGT. This CDR3 comprises 13 residues. The V end was cut by 1 base, the J end by 5 bases, with 8 bases between. The CDR3 coding sequence is TGTGCCAGCAGTGAAGGGACGGGTTATGGCTACACCTTC. Its translation: CASSEGTGYGYTF.

The table lists this clone with a few counts. V gene TRBV7-2 combines with J gene TRBJ1-5, with D uncertain. The CDR3 has 15 amino acids. Germline CDR1 SGHTA, CDR2 FQGNSA. Trimming removed 5 bases at V and 7 bases at J, with 18 bases between. The CDR3 spells CASSPSLGEEQPQHF. In DNA, the CDR3 is TGTGCCAGCAGCCCGTCCTTGGGCGAGGAGCAGCCCCAGCATTTT.

The rearrangement links TRBV15 to TRBJ1-1; D remains unclear. V was pared by 0 bases and J by 1 base, with 9 bases between. In germline, CDR1 is LNHNV, CDR2 YYDKDF (reference sequence). CDR3 length: 15 amino acids. CDR3 sequence (DNA): TGTGCCACCAGCAGAGATGAGGGAACGAACACTGAAGCTTTCTTT. As protein: CATSRDEGTNTEAFF.

The V call is TRBV19, the J call TRBJ1-1, with 8 bases fitting TRBD1. The CDR3 loop spans 14 amino acids. The germline V gene encodes CDR1 LNHDA and CDR2 SQIVND (reference sequence). The junction had 6 bases not matched to a gene; V was cut back by 5 bases and J by 4 bases. The CDR3 is CASSFHTGGTEAFF. Here the CDR3 DNA reads TGTGCCAGTAGTTTTCATACAGGGGGCACTGAAGCTTTCTTT.